The clone carrying this T cell receptor (beta chain) was seen more than once but under ten times. J lost 5 bases, V lost 4 bases, and 12 bases had no gene match. CDR3 length equals 15 residues. Germline lookup yields CDR1 SGHRS and CDR2 YFSETQ. This sample was included in a study of blood T cell repertoires in COVID-19. Study-level information: The study drew acute and convalescent COVID-19 samples from the United States, Italy and Spain.

Produced via immunoSEQ multiplex PCR; TCRdb's table is partial and in-frame only. The table has fewer than 300,000 clones, approximately 90% seen once. The rearrangement joins TRBV5-1 to TRBJ2-7; 7 nucleotides agree with TRBD2. Material for sequencing was peripheral blood. This receptor was obtained from a woman between 45 and 65 years old with COVID-19, enrolled during active disease. The DNA for the CDR3 is TGCGCCAGCAGCCGCCGGGACTATCTTATCGACGAGCAGTACTTC. It yields the protein CASSRRDYLIDEQYF.